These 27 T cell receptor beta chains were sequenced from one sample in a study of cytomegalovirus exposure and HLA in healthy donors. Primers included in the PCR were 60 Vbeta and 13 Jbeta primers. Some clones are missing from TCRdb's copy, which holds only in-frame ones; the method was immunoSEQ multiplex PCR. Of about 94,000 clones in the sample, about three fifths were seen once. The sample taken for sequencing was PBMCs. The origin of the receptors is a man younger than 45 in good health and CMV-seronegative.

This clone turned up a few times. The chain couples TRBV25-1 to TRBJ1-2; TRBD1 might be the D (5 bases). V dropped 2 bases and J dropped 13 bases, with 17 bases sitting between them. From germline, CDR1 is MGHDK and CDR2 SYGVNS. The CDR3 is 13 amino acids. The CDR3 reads CASSEVDTLGCTF. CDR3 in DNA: TGTGCCAGCAGTGAAGTGGACACCCTTGGGTGCACCTTC.

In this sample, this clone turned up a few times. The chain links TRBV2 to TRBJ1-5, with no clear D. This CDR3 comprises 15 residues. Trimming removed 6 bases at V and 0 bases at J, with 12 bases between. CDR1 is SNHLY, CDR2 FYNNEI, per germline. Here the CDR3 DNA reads TGTGCCAGCAGACGCGAAGGAGATAGCAATCAGCCCCAGCATTTT. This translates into CASRREGDSNQPQHF. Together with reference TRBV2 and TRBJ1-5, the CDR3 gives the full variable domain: EPEVTQTPSHQVTQMGQEVILRCVPISNHLYFYWYRQILGQKVEFLVSFYNNEISEKSEIFDDQFSVERPDGSNFTLKIRSTKLEDSAMYFCASRREGDSNQPQHFGDGTRLSIL.

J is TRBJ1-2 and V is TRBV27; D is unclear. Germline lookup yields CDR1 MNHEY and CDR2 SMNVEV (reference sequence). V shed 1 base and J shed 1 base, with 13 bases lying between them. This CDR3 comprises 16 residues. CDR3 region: CASSLYGGLVNYGYTF. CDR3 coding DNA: TGTGCCAGCAGTTTATATGGAGGTTTAGTTAACTATGGCTACACCTTC.

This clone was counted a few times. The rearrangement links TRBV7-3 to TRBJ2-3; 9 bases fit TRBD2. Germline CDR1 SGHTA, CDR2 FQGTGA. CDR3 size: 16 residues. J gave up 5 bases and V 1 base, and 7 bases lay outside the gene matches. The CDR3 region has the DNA TGTGCCAGCAGCTTAAATGGCGGGGGGGATATAGATACGCAGTATTTT. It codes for CASSLNGGGDIDTQYF.

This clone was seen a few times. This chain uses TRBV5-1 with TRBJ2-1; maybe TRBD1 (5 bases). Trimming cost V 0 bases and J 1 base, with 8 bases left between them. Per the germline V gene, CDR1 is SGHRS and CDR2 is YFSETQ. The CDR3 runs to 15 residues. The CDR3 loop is CASSLEQASYNEQFF. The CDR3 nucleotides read TGCGCCAGCAGCTTGGAACAGGCTTCCTACAATGAGCAGTTCTTC.

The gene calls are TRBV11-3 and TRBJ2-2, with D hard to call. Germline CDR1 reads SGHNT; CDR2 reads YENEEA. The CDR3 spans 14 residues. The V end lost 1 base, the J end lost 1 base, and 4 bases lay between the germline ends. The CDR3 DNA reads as TGTGCCAGCAGCTTAGCCGTGAACACCGGGGAGCTGTTTTTT. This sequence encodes CASSLAVNTGELFF. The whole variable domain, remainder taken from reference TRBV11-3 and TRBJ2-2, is EAGVVQSPRYKIIEKKQPVAFWCNPISGHNTLYWYLQNLGQGPELLIRYENEEAVDDSQLPKDRFSAERLKGVDSTLKIQPAELGDSAVYLCASSLAVNTGELFFGEGSRLTVL.

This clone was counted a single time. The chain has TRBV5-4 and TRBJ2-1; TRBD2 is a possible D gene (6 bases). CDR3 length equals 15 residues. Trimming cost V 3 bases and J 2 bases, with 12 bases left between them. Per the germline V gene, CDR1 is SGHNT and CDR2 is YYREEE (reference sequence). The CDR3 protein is CASSSEGGTYNEQFF. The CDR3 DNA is TGTGCCAGCAGCTCGGAGGGCGGGACCTACAATGAGCAGTTCTTC.

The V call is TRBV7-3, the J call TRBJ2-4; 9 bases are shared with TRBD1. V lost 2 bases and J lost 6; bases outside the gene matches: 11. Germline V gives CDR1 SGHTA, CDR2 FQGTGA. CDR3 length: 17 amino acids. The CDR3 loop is CASSLVGAPGQGNIQYF. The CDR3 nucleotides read TGTGCCAGCAGCTTAGTAGGGGCTCCGGGACAGGGAAACATTCAGTACTTC.

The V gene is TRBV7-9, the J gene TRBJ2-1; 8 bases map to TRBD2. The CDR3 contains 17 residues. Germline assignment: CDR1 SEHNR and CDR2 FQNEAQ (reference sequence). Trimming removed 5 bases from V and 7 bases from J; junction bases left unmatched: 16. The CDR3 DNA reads TGTGCCAGCAGCCCGATACTAACAGCGGGAGTTGGTAATGAGCAGTTCTTC. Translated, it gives CASSPILTAGVGNEQFF. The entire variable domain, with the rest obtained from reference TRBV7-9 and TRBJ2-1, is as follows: DTGVSQNPRHKITKRGQNVTFRCDPISEHNRLYWYRQTLGQGPEFLTYFQNEAQLEKSRLLSDRFSAERPKGSFSTLEIQRTEQGDSAMYLCASSPILTAGVGNEQFFGPGTRLTVL.

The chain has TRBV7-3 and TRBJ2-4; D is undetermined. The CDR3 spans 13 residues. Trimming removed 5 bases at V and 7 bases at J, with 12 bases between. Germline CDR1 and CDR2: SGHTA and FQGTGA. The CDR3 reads CASSTSRANIQYF. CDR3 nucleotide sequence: TGTGCCAGCAGCACTTCAAGAGCGAACATTCAGTACTTC.

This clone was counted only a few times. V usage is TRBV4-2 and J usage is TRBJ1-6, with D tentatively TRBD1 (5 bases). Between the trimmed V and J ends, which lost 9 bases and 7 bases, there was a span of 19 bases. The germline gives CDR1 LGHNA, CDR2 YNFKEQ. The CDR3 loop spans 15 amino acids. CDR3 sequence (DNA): TGTGCCAGTAAAAAGGCGGGGGACCAGAATTCACCCCTCCACTTT. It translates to CASKKAGDQNSPLHF.

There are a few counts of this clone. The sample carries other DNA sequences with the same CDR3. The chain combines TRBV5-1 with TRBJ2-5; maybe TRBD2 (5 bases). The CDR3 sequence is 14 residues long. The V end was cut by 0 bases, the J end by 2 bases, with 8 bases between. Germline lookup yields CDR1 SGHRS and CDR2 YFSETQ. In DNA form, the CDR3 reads TGCGCCAGCAGCTTGGTATCGGGACAAGAGACCCAGTACTTC. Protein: CASSLVSGQETQYF.

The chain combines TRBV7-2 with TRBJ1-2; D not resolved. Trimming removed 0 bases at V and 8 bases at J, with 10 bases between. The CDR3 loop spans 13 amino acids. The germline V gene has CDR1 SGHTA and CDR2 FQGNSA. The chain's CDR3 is CASSLAGSGGYTF. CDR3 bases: TGTGCCAGCAGCTTAGCAGGGTCGGGAGGCTACACCTTC.

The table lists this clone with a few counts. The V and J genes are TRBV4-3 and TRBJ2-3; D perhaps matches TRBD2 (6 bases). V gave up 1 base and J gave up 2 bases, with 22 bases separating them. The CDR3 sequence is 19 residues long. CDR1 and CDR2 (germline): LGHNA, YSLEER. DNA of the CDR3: TGCGCCAGCAGCCAAGGGATTCGTTGGCGGGAAAATCCCACAGATACGCAGTATTTT. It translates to CASSQGIRWRENPTDTQYF.

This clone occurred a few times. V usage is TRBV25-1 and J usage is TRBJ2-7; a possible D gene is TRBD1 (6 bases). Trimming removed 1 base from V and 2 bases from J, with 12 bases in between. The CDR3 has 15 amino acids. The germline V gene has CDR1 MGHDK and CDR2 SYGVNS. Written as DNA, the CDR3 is TGTGCCAGCAGTGAATCATCAGGGGCCCCCTACGAGCAGTACTTC. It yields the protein CASSESSGAPYEQYF.

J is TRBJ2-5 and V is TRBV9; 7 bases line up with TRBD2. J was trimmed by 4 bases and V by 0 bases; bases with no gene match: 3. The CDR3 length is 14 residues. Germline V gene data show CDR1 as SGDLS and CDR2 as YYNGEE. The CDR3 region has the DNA TGTGCCAGCAGCGTAGGGGGCGGGAGAGAGACCCAGTACTTC. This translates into CASSVGGGRETQYF. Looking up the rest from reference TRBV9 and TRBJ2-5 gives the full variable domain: DSGVTQTPKHLITATGQRVTLRCSPRSGDLSVYWYQQSLDQGLQFLIQYYNGEERAKGNILERFSAQQFPDLHSELNLSSLELGDSALYFCASSVGGGRETQYFGPGTRLLVL.

The CDR3 protein is CAISDSGNNQPQHF. The CDR3 nucleotides are TGTGCCATCAGTGATTCCGGGAACAATCAGCCCCAGCATTTT. The chain couples TRBV10-3 to TRBJ1-5; D remains unclear. Per germline, CDR1 ENHRY and CDR2 SYGVKD. CDR3 length equals 14 residues. The V end lost 3 bases, the J end lost 3 bases, and 9 bases lay between the germline ends.

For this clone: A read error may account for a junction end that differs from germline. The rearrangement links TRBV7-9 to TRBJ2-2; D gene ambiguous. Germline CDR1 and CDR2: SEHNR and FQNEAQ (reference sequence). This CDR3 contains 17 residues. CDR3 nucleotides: TGTTCCAGCAGCTCGCCTCAACAGTCTACACACACCGGGGAGCTGTTTTTT. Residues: CSSSSPQQSTHTGELFF.

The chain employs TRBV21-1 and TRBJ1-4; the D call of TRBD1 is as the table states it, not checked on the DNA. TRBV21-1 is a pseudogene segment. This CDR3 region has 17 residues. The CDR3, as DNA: TGTGCCAGCAGCAACGGCCATAGACAACACCGAAATGAAAAACTGTTTTTT. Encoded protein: CASSNGHRQHRNEKLFF.

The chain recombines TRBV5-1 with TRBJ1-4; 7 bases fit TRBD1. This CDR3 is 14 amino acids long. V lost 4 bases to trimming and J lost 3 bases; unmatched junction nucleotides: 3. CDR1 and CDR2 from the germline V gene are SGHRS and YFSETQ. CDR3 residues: CASSPTGPNEKLFF. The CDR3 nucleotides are TGCGCCAGCAGCCCGACAGGGCCTAATGAAAAACTGTTTTTT.

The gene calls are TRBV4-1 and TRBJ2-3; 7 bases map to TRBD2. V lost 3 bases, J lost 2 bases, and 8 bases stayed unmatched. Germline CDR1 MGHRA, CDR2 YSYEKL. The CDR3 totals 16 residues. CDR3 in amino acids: CASSQSPGGYTDTQYF. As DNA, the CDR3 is TGCGCCAGCAGCCAGTCGCCGGGGGGTTACACAGATACGCAGTATTTT.

The CDR3 nucleotides are TGTGCCAGCAGCCCAGAGCACAGGCGCAATCAGCCCCAGCATTTT. Translated: CASSPEHRRNQPQHF. The rearrangement links TRBV5-8 to TRBJ1-5; D perhaps matches TRBD1 (5 bases). CDR3 length equals 15 residues. Trimming left V 4 bases short and J 2 bases short, with 13 bases between. CDR1 SGHTS and CDR2 YDEGEE come from the germline V gene. Drawing the rest from reference TRBV5-8 and TRBJ1-5, the complete variable domain is EAGVTQSPTHLIKTRGQQATLRCSPISGHTSVYWYQQALGLGLQFLLWYDEGEERNRGNFPPRFSGRQFPNYSSELNVNALELEDSALYLCASSPEHRRNQPQHFGDGTRLSIL.

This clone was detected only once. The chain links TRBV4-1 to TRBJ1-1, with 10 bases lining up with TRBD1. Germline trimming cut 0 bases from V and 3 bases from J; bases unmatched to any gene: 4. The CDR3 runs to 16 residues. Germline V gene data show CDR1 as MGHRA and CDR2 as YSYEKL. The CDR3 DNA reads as TGCGCCAGCAGCCAAGAAGGACAGGGGGGGTACACTGAAGCTTTCTTT. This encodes CASSQEGQGGYTEAFF.

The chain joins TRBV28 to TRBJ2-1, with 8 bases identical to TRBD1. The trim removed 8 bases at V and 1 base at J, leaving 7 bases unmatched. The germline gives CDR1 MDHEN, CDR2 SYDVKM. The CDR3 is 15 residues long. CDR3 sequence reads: CASSGQGLSYNEQFF. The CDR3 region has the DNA TGTGCCAGCTCAGGACAGGGCCTATCCTACAATGAGCAGTTCTTC. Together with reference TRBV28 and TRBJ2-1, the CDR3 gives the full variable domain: DVKVTQSSRYLVKRTGEKVFLECVQDMDHENMFWYRQDPGLGLRLIYFSYDVKMKEKGDIPEGYSVSREKKERFSLILESASTNQTSMYLCASSGQGLSYNEQFFGPGTRLTVL.

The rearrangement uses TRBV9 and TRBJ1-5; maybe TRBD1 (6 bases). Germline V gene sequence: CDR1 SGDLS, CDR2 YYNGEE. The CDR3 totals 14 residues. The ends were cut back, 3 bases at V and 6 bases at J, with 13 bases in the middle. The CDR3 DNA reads TGTGCCAGCAGCGAAAGTGGGGGCGGTCAGCCCCAGCATTTT. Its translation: CASSESGGGQPQHF.

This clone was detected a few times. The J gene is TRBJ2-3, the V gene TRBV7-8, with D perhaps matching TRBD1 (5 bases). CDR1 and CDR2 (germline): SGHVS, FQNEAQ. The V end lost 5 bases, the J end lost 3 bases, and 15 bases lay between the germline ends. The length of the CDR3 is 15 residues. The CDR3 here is CASSRARVGTDTQYF. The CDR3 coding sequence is TGTGCCAGCAGCCGAGCCAGGGTGGGGACAGATACGCAGTATTTT.

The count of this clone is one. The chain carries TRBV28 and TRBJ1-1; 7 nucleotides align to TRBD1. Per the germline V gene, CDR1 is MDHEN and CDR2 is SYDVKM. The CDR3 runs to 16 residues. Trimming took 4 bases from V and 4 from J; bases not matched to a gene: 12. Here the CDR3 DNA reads TGTGCCAGCAGTTCCACCTCTCACAGGGGAGGCACTGAAGCTTTCTTT. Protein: CASSSTSHRGGTEAFF. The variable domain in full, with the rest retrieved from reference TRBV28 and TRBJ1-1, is DVKVTQSSRYLVKRTGEKVFLECVQDMDHENMFWYRQDPGLGLRLIYFSYDVKMKEKGDIPEGYSVSREKKERFSLILESASTNQTSMYLCASSSTSHRGGTEAFFGQGTRLTVV.